The rows below give T cell receptor beta chains drawn from one sample of a study of blood T cell repertoires in COVID-19. TCRdb's copy holds only in-frame clones and misses some; the assay was immunoSEQ multiplex PCR. Of about 250,000 clones listed, under 85% were seen once; the top ten hold approximately 4%. The sequenced material came from peripheral blood. Receptors were obtained from a woman between 40 and 55 years old with active or convalescent COVID-19. Each CDR3 is given with its conserved first and last residue. The D gene is left open where the match is weak.

>TRBV2|14|TRBD1|TRBJ1-2
CASSVQGVVNGYTF
>TRBV19|13|.|TRBJ2-1
CASSGRGGYEQFF
>TRBV5-4|15|.|TRBJ1-4
CASSLRGGINEKLFF
>TRBV5-4|14|TRBD1|TRBJ1-2
CASSSPTGDYGYTF
>TRBV6-5|15|.|TRBJ2-1
CASSHSTSSYNEQFF
>TRBV27|14|.|TRBJ1-2
CASSLSRRNYGYTF
>TRBV28|18|.|TRBJ1-2
CATEPLQGLFTGFASYTF
>TRBV4-1|17|TRBD1|TRBJ2-3
CASSQTGTGIGSDTQYF
>TRBV3-1/TRBV3-2|13|.|TRBJ2-2
CASSPASTGELFF
>TRBV7-3|14|.|TRBJ1-3
CASSLQGAGNTIYF
>TRBV5-3|13|.|TRBJ1-1
CARSSRENTEAFF
>TRBV3-1/TRBV3-2|17|TRBD2|TRBJ2-3
CASSPTLTSGGTDTQYF
>TRBV2|15|TRBD1|TRBJ1-4
CASRAGGAANEKLFF
>TRBV3-1/TRBV3-2|14|.|TRBJ1-2
CASSQDTQGRGYTF
>TRBV19|15|.|TRBJ2-2
CASSIARGHTGELFF
>TRBV11-3|16|TRBD1|TRBJ2-3
CASSPSGTGVRDTQYF
>TRBV2|16|TRBD1|TRBJ2-1
CASSLPSGTGRHEQFF
>TRBV29-1|11|.|TRBJ2-5
CSVAIGSPQYF
>TRBV3-1/TRBV3-2|13|.|TRBJ1-5
CASSQGGFQPQHF
>TRBV2|13|.|TRBJ1-1
CASSAGEVTEAFF
>TRBV19|16|.|TRBJ2-6
CASSVDDSSGANVLTF
>TRBV5-1|16|TRBD1|TRBJ2-3
CASSWVGTGSTDTQYF
>TRBV16|12|TRBD2|TRBJ2-7
CASSRGGYEQYF
>TRBV5-1|14|.|TRBJ1-1
CASSLAVMNTEAFF
>TRBV2|16|.|TRBJ2-6
CASKQGWLSGANVLTF
>TRBV29-1|16|.|TRBJ1-2
CSVEGVRSGEAYGYTF
>TRBV28|14|TRBD1|TRBJ1-5
CASRRQGNNQPQHF
>TRBV2|15|.|TRBJ1-4
CASSEPGWTNEKLFF